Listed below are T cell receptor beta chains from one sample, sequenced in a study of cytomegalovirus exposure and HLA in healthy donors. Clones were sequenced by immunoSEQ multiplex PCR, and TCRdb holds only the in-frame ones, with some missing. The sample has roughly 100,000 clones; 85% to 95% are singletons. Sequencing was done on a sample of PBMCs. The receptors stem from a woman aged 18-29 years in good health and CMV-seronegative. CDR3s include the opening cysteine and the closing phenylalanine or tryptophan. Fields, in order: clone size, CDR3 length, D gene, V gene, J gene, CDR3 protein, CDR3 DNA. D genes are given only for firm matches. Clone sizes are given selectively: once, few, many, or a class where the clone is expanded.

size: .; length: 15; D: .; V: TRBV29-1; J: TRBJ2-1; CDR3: CSVEGGVITYNEQFF; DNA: TGCAGCGTTGAGGGGGGAGTGATAACCTACAATGAGCAGTTCTTC
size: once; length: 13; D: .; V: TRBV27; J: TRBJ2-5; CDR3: CASLRSGSETQYF; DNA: TGTGCCAGCCTGCGGAGTGGTAGCGAGACCCAGTACTTC
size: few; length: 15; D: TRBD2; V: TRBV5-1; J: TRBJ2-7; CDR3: CASSLAGGNSYEQYF; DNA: TGCGCCAGCAGCTTGGCCGGGGGGAATTCCTACGAGCAGTACTTC
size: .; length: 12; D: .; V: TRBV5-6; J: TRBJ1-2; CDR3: CASSLAGYGYTF; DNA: TGTGCCAGCAGCTTGGCGGGCTATGGCTACACCTTC
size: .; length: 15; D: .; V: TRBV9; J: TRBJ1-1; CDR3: CASSVEGGMNTEAFF; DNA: TGTGCCAGCAGCGTAGAGGGAGGGATGAACACTGAAGCTTTCTTT
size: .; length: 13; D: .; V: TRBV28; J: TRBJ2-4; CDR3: CAIAIAEKNIQYF; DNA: TGTGCCATCGCTATAGCGGAGAAAAACATTCAGTACTTC
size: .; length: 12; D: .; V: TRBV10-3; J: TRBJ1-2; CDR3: CAISAVRDGYTF; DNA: TGTGCCATCAGTGCGGTCAGGGATGGCTACACCTTC
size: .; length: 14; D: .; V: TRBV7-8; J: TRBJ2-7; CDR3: CASSLVGSSYEQYF; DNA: TGTGCCAGCAGCTTAGTGGGGAGCTCCTACGAGCAGTACTTC
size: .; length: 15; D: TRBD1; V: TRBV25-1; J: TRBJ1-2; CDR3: CASSESGGGNYGYTF; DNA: TGTGCCAGCAGTGAATCAGGGGGCGGCAACTATGGCTACACCTTC
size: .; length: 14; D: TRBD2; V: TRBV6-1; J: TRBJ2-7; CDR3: CASTPGLAGYEQYF; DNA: TGTGCCAGCACCCCGGGACTAGCGGGGTACGAGCAGTACTTC
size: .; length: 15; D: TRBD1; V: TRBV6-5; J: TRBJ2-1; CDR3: CASSYSDRGMDEQFF; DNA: TGTGCCAGCAGTTACTCGGACAGGGGGATGGATGAGCAGTTCTTC
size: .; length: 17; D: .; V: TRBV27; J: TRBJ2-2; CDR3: CASSLSYRGSNTGELFF; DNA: TGTGCCAGCAGTTTATCGTACCGGGGTTCGAACACCGGGGAGCTGTTTTTT
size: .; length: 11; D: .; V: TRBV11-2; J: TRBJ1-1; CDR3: CASTSNTEAFF; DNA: TGTGCCAGCACCTCGAACACTGAAGCTTTCTTT